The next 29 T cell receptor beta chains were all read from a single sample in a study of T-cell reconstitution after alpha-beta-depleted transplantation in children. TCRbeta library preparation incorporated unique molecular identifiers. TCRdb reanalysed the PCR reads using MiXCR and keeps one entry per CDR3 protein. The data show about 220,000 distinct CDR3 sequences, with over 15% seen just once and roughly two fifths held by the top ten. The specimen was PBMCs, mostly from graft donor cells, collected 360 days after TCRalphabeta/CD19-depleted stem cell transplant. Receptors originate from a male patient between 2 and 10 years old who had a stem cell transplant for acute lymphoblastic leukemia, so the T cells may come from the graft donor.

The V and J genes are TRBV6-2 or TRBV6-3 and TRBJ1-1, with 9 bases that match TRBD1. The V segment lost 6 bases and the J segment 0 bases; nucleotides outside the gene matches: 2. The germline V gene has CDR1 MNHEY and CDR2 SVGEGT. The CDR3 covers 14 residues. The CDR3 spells CASRGQGLNTEAFF. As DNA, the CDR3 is TGTGCCAGCAGGGGACAGGGATTGAACACTGAAGCTTTCTTT.

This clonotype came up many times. The CDR3 protein is CASSPDSGVEAFF. DNA for the CDR3: TGTGCCAGCAGCCCTGACTCAGGAGTAGAAGCTTTCTTT. The genes are TRBV11-2 and TRBJ1-1, with D unclear. Germline CDR1 and CDR2: SGHAT and FQNNGV. The CDR3 contains 13 residues. Trimming pared 5 bases from V and 8 bases from J, leaving 15 bases between.

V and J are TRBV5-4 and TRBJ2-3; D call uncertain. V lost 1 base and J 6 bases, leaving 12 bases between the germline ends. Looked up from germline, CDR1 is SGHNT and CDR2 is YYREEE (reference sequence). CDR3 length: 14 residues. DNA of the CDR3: TGTGCCAGCAGCTTGTCGTCAAGAGCCGATACGCAGTATTTT. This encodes CASSLSSRADTQYF.

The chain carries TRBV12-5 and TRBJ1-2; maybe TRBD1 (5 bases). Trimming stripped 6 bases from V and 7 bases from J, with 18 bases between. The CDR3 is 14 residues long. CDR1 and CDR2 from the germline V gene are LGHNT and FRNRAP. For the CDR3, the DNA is TGTGCTAGTGGGCCCGATCCGGGGGGAGCTGGCTACACCTTC. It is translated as CASGPDPGGAGYTF.

The CDR3 bases are TGCGCCAGCAGCCAAGTGGATAGGACGGGATTCTCCTACGAGCAGTACTTC. The encoded protein is CASSQVDRTGFSYEQYF. This chain connects TRBV4-3 to TRBJ2-7; possibly TRBD2 for D (5 bases). V was pared by 1 base and J by 0 bases, with 16 bases between. There are 17 residues in the CDR3. Germline V CDR1 and CDR2: LGHNA, YSLEER.

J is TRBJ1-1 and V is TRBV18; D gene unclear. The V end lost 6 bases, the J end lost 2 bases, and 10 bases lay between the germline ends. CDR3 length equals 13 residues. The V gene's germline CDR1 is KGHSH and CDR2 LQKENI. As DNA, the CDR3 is TGTGCCAGCTCCGTGCATAGAAACACTGAAGCTTTCTTT. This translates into CASSVHRNTEAFF.

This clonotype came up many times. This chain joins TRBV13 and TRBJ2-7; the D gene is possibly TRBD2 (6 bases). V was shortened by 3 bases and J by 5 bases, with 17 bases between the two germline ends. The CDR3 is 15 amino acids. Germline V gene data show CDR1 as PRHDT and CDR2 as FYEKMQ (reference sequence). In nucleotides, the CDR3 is TGTGCCAGCAGCTTTACGGGACTCCGTGCCGACGAGCAGTACTTC. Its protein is CASSFTGLRADEQYF.

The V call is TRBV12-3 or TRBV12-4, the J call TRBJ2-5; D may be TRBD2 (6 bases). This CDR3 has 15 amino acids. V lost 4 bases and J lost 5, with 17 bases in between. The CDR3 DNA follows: TGTGCCAGCAGTTCCCCTCTGGGCGGGGTGGAGACCCAGTACTTC. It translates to CASSSPLGGVETQYF.

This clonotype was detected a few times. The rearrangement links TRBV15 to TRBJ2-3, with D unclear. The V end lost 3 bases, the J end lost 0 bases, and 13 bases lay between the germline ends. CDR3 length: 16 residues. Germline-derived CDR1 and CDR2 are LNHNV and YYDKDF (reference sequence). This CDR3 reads CATSSLLTPSTDTQYF. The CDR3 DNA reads TGTGCCACCAGCAGCCTCCTGACTCCGAGCACAGATACGCAGTATTTT.

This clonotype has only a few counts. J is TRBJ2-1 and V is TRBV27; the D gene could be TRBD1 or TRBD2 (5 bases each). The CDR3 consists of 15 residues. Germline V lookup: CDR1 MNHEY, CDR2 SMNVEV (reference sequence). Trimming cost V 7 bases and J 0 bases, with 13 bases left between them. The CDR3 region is CASMGRLDSYNEQFF. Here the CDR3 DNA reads TGTGCCAGCATGGGACGGTTAGACTCCTACAATGAGCAGTTCTTC.

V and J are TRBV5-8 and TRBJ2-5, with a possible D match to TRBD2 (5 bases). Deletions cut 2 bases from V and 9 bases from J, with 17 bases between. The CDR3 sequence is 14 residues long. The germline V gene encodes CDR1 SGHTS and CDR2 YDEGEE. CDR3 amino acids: CASSFVVVPGAQYF. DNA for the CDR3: TGTGCCAGCAGCTTTGTAGTCGTACCCGGGGCCCAGTACTTC.

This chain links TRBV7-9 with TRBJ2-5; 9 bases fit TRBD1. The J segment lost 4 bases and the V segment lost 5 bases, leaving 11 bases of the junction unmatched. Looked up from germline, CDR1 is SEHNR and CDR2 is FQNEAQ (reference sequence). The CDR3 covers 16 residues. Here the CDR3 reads CASSVWRQGVGETQYF. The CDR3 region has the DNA TGTGCCAGCAGCGTATGGCGACAGGGGGTAGGAGAGACCCAGTACTTC.

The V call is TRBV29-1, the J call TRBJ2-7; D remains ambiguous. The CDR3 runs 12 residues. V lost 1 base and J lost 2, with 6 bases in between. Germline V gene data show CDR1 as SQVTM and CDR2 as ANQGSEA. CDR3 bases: TGCAGCGTTGAAGGACGGGCCTACGAGCAGTACTTC. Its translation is CSVEGRAYEQYF.

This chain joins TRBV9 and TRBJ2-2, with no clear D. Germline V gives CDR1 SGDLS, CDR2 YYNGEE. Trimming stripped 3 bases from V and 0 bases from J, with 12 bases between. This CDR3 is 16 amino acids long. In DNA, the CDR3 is TGTGCCAGCAGCGGATTTAGGACGACGAACACCGGGGAGCTGTTTTTT. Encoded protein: CASSGFRTTNTGELFF.

DNA for the CDR3: TGCAGCGCTTTTGGGATACTAGGTACCGGGGAGCTGTTTTTT. Its protein product is CSAFGILGTGELFF. The chain links TRBV29-1 to TRBJ2-2; tentatively, D is TRBD2 (5 bases). V was clipped by 7 bases and J by 5 bases, with 17 bases between them. The CDR3 has 14 residues. Germline V gene data show CDR1 as SQVTM and CDR2 as ANQGSEA.

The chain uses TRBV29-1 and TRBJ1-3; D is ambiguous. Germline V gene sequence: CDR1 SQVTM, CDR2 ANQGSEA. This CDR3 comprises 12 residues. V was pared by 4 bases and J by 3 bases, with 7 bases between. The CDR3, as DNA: TGCAGCGTTGGGGGTAATGGAAACACCATATATTTT. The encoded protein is CSVGGNGNTIYF. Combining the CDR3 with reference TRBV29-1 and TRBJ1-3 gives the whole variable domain SAVISQKPSRDICQRGTSLTIQCQVDSQVTMMFWYRQQPGQSLTLIATANQGSEATYESGFVIDKFPISRPNLTFSTLTVSNMSPEDSSIYLCSVGGNGNTIYFGEGSWLTVV.

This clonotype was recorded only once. The CDR3 DNA is TGTGCCAGCAGCTTCCGGAAACCAACCGCACAGGGCAGATGGGGAGATACGCAGTATTTT. Protein sequence: CASSFRKPTAQGRWGDTQYF. This chain links TRBV5-4 with TRBJ2-3; perhaps TRBD1 as D (6 bases). The CDR3 is made up of 20 amino acids. Between the trimmed V and J ends, which lost 2 bases and 5 bases, there was a span of 30 bases. Germline CDR1 and CDR2: SGHNT and YYREEE (reference sequence).

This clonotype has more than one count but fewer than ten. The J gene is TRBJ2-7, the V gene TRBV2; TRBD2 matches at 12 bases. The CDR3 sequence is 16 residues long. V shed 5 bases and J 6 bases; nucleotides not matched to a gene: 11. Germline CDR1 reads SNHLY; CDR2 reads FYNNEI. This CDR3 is CASSLYLAGGPPEQYF. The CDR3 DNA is TGTGCCAGCAGTCTGTACCTAGCGGGAGGGCCACCCGAGCAGTACTTC.

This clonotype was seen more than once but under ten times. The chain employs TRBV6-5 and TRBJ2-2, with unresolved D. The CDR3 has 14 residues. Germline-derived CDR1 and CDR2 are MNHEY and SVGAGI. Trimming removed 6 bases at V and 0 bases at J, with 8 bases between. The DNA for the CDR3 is TGTGCCAGCAGCCTCGAGTCGAACACCGGGGAGCTGTTTTTT. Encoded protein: CASSLESNTGELFF.

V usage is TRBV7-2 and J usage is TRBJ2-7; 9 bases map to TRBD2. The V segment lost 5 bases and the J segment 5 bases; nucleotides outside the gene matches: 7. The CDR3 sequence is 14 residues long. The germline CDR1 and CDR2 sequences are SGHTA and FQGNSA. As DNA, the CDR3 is TGTGCCAGCAGCCGGCGGGAGGGCCTTCACGAGCAGTACTTC. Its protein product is CASSRREGLHEQYF.

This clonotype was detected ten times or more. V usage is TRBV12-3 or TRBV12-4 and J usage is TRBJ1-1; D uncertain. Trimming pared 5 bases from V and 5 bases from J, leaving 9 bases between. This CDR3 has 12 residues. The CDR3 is CASSLGYTEAFF. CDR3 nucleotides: TGTGCCAGCAGTCTGGGATATACTGAAGCTTTCTTT.

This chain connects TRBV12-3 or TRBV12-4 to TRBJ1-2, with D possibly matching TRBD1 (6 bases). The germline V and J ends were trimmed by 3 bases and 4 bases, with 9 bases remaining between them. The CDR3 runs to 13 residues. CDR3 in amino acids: CASSFRGSYGYTF. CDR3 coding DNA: TGTGCCAGCAGTTTCAGGGGCTCCTATGGCTACACCTTC.

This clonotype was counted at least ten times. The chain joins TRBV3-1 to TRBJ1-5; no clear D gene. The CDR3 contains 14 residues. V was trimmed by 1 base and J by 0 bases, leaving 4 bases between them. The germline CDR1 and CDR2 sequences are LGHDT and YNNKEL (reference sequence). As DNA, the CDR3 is TGTGCCAGCAGCCAAGGGAGTAGCAATCAGCCCCAGCATTTT. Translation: CASSQGSSNQPQHF.

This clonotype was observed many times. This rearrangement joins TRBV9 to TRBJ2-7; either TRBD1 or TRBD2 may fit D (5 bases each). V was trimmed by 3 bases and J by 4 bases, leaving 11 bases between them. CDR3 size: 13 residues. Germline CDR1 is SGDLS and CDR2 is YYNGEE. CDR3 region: CASSAGTLYEQYF. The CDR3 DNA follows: TGTGCCAGCAGCGCTGGGACCCTTTACGAGCAGTACTTC.

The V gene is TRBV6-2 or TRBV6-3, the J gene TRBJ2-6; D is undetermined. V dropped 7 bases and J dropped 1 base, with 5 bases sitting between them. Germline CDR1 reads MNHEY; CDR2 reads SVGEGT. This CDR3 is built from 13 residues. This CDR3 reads CASIGSGANVLTF. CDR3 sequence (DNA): TGTGCCAGCATCGGATCTGGGGCCAACGTCCTGACTTTC.

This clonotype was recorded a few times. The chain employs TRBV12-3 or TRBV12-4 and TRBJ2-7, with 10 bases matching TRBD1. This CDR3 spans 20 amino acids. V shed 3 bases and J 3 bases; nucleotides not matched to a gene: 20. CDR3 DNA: TGTGCCAGCAGTTTTGGTCTCTCATCGGGACAGGGGATCGGTTTCTACGAGCAGTACTTC. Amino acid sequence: CASSFGLSSGQGIGFYEQYF.

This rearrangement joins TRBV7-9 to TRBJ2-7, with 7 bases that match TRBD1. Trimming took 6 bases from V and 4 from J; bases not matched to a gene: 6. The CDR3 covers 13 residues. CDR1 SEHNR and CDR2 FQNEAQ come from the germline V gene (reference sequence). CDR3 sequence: CASRPSGGYEQYF. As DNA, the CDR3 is TGTGCCAGCAGGCCTTCAGGGGGATACGAGCAGTACTTC.

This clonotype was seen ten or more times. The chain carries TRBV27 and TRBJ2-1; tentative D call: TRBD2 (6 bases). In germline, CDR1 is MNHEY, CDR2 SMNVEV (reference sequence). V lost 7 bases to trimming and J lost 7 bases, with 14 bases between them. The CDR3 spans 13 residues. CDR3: CASTGRGWNEQFF. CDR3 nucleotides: TGTGCCAGCACGGGACGGGGGTGGAATGAGCAGTTCTTC.

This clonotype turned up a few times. In DNA form, the CDR3 reads TGCGCCAGCAGCTTGGCCCAACTAGCGGGGGGGCCTAGCACAGATACGCAGTATTTT. Translated: CASSLAQLAGGPSTDTQYF. The J gene is TRBJ2-3, the V gene TRBV5-1, with TRBD2 matching over 13 bases. With 0 bases clipped from V and 0 bases from J, the junction kept 7 bases outside the gene matches. Looked up from germline, CDR1 is SGHRS and CDR2 is YFSETQ. The CDR3 is made up of 19 amino acids.